This entry describes one TCR beta chain. What it binds is unknown. Second-dose timings of about 4 or about 12 weeks were pooled. Some clones are missing from TCRdb's copy, which holds only in-frame ones; the method was immunoSEQ multiplex PCR. The sample holds approximately 130,000 clones, nearly 90% seen once. CDR1 is MNHEY, CDR2 SVGAGI, per germline. V lost 2 bases to trimming and J lost 4 bases, with 14 bases between them. The CDR3 has 15 amino acids. This sample stems from a study of T cell responses to AZD1222 COVID-19 vaccine. Whole-study results and caveats: Among vaccine-associated CD4 TCRs, coverage spanned spike, with dominance at 160-218 and 743-854.

The sequence came from an adult who received the AZD1222 COVID-19 vaccine. Specimen: peripheral blood, collected 28 days after the second AZD1222 dose. This chain connects TRBV6-5 to TRBJ1-1; D perhaps matches TRBD1 (5 bases). In DNA form, the CDR3 reads TGTGCCAGCAGTTACCAAGGGGACTCGAGCACTGAAGCTTTCTTT. Translating it yields CASSYQGDSSTEAFF.